This entry features one TCR beta chain sequence. Its cognate antigen is unknown. The sample belongs to a study of CD8 T cells in Susac syndrome. Study-level results: Only a relatively small number of individuals were included in the TCR sequencing and HLA analysis.

The authors reverse transcribed roughly 0.5 to 1 ug RNA with random hexamers. Each CDR3 protein is one row after TCRdb ran MiXCR on the immunoSEQ multiplex PCR reads. The sample consists of approximately 200,000 distinct CDR3 sequences, around 95% of them appearing once. The CDR3 is 12 residues long. V trimming: 4 bases; J trimming: 2 bases; junction bases outside the gene matches: 0. Germline CDR1 is GTSNPN and CDR2 is SVGIG (reference sequence). CD8+ and CD4+ T cells from blood underwent TCR beta sequencing, which was carried out in a high-throughput format. The multiple sclerosis control group comprised treatment-naive patients with stable or active relapsing-remitting disease.

V is TRBV30 and J is TRBJ1-2; 8 bases align to TRBD1. The specimen was CD4+ T cells from PBMCs. The source is a human donor with multiple sclerosis. In nucleotides, the CDR3 is TGTGCCTGGACAGGGGGCAACTATGGCTACACCTTC. Translation: CAWTGGNYGYTF.